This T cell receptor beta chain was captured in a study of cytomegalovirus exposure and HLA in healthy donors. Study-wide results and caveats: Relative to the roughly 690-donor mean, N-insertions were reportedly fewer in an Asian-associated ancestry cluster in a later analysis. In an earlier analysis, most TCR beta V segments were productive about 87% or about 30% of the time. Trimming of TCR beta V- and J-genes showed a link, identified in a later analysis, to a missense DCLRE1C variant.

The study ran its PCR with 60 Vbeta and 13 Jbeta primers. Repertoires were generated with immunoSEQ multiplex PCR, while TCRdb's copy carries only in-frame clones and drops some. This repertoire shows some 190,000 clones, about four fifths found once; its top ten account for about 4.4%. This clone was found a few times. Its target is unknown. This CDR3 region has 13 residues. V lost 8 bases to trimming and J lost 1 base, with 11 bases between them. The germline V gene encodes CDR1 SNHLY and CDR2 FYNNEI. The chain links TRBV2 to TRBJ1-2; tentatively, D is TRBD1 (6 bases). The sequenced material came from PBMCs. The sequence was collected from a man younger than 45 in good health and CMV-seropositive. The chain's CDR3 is CASGEGVNYGYTF. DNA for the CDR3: TGTGCCAGCGGGGAGGGGGTTAACTATGGCTACACCTTC. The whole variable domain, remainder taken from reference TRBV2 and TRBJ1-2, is EPEVTQTPSHQVTQMGQEVILRCVPISNHLYFYWYRQILGQKVEFLVSFYNNEISEKSEIFDDQFSVERPDGSNFTLKIRSTKLEDSAMYFCASGEGVNYGYTFGSGTRLTVV.